This record covers a single TCR beta chain. This entry is derived from a study of blood T cell repertoires in COVID-19. Profiled with immunoSEQ multiplex PCR; TCRdb holds only in-frame clones, not every one. The sample shows approximately 3,600 clones, 80% of them seen only once. The CDR3 runs to 15 residues. Germline V gene data show CDR1 as SGHRS and CDR2 as YFSETQ. V was clipped by 5 bases and J by 3 bases; unmatched bases: 6. Sequenced: peripheral blood. This receptor was obtained from a human donor in a cohort sampled during active COVID-19. The chain uses TRBV5-1 and TRBJ2-5; 11 nucleotides align to TRBD2. CDR3 sequence (DNA): TGCGCCAGCAGACATCTAGCGGGGGGCAAAGAGACCCAGTACTTC. Its translation is CASRHLAGGKETQYF.